This T cell receptor beta chain was found in a study of cytomegalovirus exposure and HLA in healthy donors. Study information: Roughly 170 million T cells yielded around 120 million unique TCR beta sequences in earlier analysis. Around 87 million unique TCRs, all from HLA-typed donors, were included in an early release of the data.

The study's findings and limits: Presence/absence comparisons presumed near-even sequencing depth among donors. The authors later linked a missense DCLRE1C variant to TCR beta V- and J-gene trimming.

PCR used 60 Vbeta primers and 13 Jbeta primers. Using immunoSEQ multiplex PCR, the repertoire was profiled, and TCRdb retains in-frame clones only, with some absent. The table records 95,000 to 150,000 clones, around four fifths of them present only once. Note on this clone: Its antigen is unidentified.

Germline CDR1 reads SGDLS; CDR2 reads YYNGEE. CDR3 length: 15 amino acids. After removal of 0 bases from V and 13 bases from J, the junction contained 13 bases not matched to a gene. The V call is TRBV9, the J call TRBJ2-1; 7 bases align to TRBD2. The source material was PBMCs. This receptor was identified in a woman in her 40s in good health and CMV-seropositive. CDR3 sequence reads: CASSVGHERDRIQFF. CDR3 nucleotide sequence: TGTGCCAGCAGCGTAGGTCATGAGCGGGACCGAATTCAGTTCTTC. The full variable domain, rest sourced from reference TRBV9 and TRBJ2-1, is DSGVTQTPKHLITATGQRVTLRCSPRSGDLSVYWYQQSLDQGLQFLIQYYNGEERAKGNILERFSAQQFPDLHSELNLSSLELGDSALYFCASSVGHERDRIQFFGPGTRLTVL.